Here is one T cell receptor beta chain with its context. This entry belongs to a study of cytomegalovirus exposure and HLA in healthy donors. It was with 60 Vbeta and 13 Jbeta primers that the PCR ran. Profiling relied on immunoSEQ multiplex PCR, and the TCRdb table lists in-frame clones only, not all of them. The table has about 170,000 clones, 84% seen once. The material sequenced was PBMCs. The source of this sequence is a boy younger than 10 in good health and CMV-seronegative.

This CDR3 reads CASTPGWGGMGNEQFF. The CDR3 region has the DNA TGCGCCAGCACCCCCGGATGGGGCGGGATGGGTAATGAGCAGTTCTTC. The chain joins TRBV5-1 to TRBJ2-1; weak D call: TRBD2 (6 bases). V lost 6 bases, J lost 7 bases, and 23 bases lay in between. The CDR3 totals 16 residues. CDR1 is SGHRS and CDR2 is YFSETQ in the germline V gene. Combining the CDR3 with reference TRBV5-1 and TRBJ2-1 gives the whole variable domain KAGVTQTPRYLIKTRGQQVTLSCSPISGHRSVSWYQQTPGQGLQFLFEYFSETQRNKGNFPGRFSGRQFSNSRSEMNVSTLELGDSALYLCASTPGWGGMGNEQFFGPGTRLTVL.